This T cell receptor (beta chain) was obtained from a study of CXCR3-negative and CXCR3-positive naive CD8 T cells. Notes on the study in general: Naive subsets did not differ in surface CD5, and TRB CDR3 properties served to infer TCR strength. The study found that naive CXCR3-negative and CXCR3-positive cells shared TRBV-TRBJ usage, while memory cells differed. Researchers report that CXCR3-positive naive cells carry more hydrophobic TRB CDR3s than CXCR3-negative naive cells. Most assays used freshly isolated PBMCs, as cryopreservation partially reduced CXCR3.

The authors gated naive CD8+ T cells as CD45RO-CCR7+CD27+CD95-. A remark on this clonotype: Its antigen remains unidentified.

The CDR3 sequence is 14 residues long. Germline V gives CDR1 SQVTM, CDR2 ANQGSEA. Libraries of TRB cDNA were made by 5' RACE and carried UMIs. TCRdb processed the 5' RACE reads again and assigns one entry to each CDR3 protein, with no DNA. Recorded for this sample: some 150,000 distinct CDR3 sequences. The V and J genes are TRBV29-1 and TRBJ2-3. The specimen sequenced was naive CXCR3+ CD8+ T cells from blood. The subset here: CD45RO-CCR7+CD27+CD95- naive CD8+ T cells expressing CXCR3 (TNR3+). This TCR came from a human donor in good health. Some clones in this sample may be carry-over from other donors' samples. The CDR3 here is CSFESELRTDTQYF.